This TCR beta chain was sequenced during a study of blood T cells in healthy people across ages. Looking at the study overall: Template switching picked up about one barcoded beta molecule for each two T cells.

A J-beta primer mix and a sample-barcoded 5' primer were used in a second PCR of about 7 to 12 cycles. TCRdb ran MiXCR on the 5' RACE reads and lists one entry per CDR3 protein. This sample has about 650,000 distinct CDR3 sequences, with 32% found just once. V was trimmed by 3 bases and J by 1 base, leaving 10 bases between them. The CDR3 has 14 residues. Germline CDR1 is DFQATT and CDR2 is SNEGSKA (reference sequence). Findings and limits, study-wide: Since the PBMCs were unsorted, naive and antigen-experienced cells could not be conclusively compared.

Points on this clonotype: Its antigen remains unknown.

V usage is TRBV20-1 and J usage is TRBJ1-5; D gene uncertain. The origin of this receptor is a woman at least 80 years old in good health. Source material: blood. CDR3 DNA sequence: TGCAGTGCTAGCCCCCATGGGAGCAATCAGCCCCAGCATTTT. It codes for CSASPHGSNQPQHF.